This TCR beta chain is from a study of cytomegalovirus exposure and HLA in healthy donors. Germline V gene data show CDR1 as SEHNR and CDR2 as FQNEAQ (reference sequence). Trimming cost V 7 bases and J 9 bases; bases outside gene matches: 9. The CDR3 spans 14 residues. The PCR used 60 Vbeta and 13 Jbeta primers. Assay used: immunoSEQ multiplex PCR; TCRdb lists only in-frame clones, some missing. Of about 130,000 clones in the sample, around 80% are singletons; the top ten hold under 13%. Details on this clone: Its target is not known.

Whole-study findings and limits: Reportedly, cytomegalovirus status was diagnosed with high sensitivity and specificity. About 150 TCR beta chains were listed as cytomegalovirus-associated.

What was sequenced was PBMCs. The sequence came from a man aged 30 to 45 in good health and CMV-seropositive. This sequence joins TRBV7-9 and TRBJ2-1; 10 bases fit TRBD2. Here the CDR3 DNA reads TGTGCCAGCAACCCCGGGACTAGCGCGATTGAGCAGTTCTTC. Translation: CASNPGTSAIEQFF.